The clone carrying this T cell receptor (beta chain) has more than one count but fewer than ten. Antigen specificity is unknown. This entry belongs to a study of Graves' ophthalmopathy and Graves' hyperthyroidism. Study outcomes and limitations: Researchers report that a 13-signature model separated ophthalmopathy from stable hyperthyroidism, posting less than 90% sensitivity and roughly 83% specificity. In blood appeared most of the expanded thyroid clonotypes whose frequency exceeded 0.001.

The sequenced template was RNA, covering the TCR beta CDR3 region. The first-round RT-PCR employed HTBI primers together with the Qiagen OneStep RT-PCR kit. A multiplex PCR was then performed as the second round. In TCRdb, the multiplex PCR reads were re-called with MiXCR into one record per CDR3 protein. Here the sample spans 740,000 or so distinct CDR3 sequences, 40% being singletons. Patients were excluded if they had other autoimmune diseases or uncontrolled infections, and likewise if pregnancy or lactation applied. The CDR3 has 17 residues. Germline CDR1 is SGHTA and CDR2 is FQGNSA. The V end was cut by 3 bases, the J end by 9 bases, with 21 bases between.

What was sequenced was peripheral blood. The TCR comes from an adult man with Graves' ophthalmopathy. The chain links TRBV7-2 to TRBJ1-6, with a possible D match to TRBD1 (5 bases). CDR3 residues: CASSFLTSGPLGSPLHF. CDR3 bases: TGTGCCAGCAGCTTTCTTACATCGGGGCCCTTGGGTTCACCCCTCCACTTT.